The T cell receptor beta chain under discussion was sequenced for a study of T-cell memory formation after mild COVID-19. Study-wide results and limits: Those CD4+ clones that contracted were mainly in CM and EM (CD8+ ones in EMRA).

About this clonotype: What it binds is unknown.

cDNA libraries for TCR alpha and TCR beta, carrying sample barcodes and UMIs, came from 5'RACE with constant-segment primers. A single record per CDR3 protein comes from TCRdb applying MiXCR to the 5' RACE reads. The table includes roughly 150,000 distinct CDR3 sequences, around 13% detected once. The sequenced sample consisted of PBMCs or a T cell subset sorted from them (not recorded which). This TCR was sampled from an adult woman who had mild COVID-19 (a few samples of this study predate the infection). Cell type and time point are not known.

Here the CDR3 reads CASSPGQLTDTQYF. The CDR3 DNA reads TGTGCCAGCAGCCCTGGACAACTCACAGATACGCAGTATTTT. The chain carries TRBV11-2 and TRBJ2-3; tentatively, D is TRBD1 (5 bases). V gave up 5 bases and J gave up 2 bases, with 11 bases separating them. The germline gives CDR1 SGHAT, CDR2 FQNNGV. This CDR3 comprises 14 residues.